The clone carrying this T cell receptor beta chain was counted only a few times. TCRdb analysed the RACE reads with MiXCR anew, one entry per CDR3 protein. The table lists 85,000 to 130,000 distinct CDR3 sequences, 10% to 15% of them singletons. CDR1 and CDR2 from the germline V gene are KGHSH and LQKENI. There are 13 residues in the CDR3. Trimming left V 5 bases short and J 6 bases short, with 13 bases between. These data originate in a study of human T cells and chemical hapten exposure. Time point here: pre-sensitization, week 0. As to treatment: therapeutic diphenylcyclopropenone sensitization with weekly scalp DPC.

V gene TRBV18 combines with J gene TRBJ1-1, with D maybe TRBD1 (5 bases). The receptor was derived from a woman in her 50s with alopecia areata. Some clones in this sample may be carry-over from other donors' samples. The sequencing used whole blood, collected in connection with sensitization to the hapten diphenylcyclopropenone (DPC). Written as DNA, the CDR3 is TGTGCCAGCTCATCGGGGGACGTATCTGAAGCTTTCTTT. This translates into CASSSGDVSEAFF.